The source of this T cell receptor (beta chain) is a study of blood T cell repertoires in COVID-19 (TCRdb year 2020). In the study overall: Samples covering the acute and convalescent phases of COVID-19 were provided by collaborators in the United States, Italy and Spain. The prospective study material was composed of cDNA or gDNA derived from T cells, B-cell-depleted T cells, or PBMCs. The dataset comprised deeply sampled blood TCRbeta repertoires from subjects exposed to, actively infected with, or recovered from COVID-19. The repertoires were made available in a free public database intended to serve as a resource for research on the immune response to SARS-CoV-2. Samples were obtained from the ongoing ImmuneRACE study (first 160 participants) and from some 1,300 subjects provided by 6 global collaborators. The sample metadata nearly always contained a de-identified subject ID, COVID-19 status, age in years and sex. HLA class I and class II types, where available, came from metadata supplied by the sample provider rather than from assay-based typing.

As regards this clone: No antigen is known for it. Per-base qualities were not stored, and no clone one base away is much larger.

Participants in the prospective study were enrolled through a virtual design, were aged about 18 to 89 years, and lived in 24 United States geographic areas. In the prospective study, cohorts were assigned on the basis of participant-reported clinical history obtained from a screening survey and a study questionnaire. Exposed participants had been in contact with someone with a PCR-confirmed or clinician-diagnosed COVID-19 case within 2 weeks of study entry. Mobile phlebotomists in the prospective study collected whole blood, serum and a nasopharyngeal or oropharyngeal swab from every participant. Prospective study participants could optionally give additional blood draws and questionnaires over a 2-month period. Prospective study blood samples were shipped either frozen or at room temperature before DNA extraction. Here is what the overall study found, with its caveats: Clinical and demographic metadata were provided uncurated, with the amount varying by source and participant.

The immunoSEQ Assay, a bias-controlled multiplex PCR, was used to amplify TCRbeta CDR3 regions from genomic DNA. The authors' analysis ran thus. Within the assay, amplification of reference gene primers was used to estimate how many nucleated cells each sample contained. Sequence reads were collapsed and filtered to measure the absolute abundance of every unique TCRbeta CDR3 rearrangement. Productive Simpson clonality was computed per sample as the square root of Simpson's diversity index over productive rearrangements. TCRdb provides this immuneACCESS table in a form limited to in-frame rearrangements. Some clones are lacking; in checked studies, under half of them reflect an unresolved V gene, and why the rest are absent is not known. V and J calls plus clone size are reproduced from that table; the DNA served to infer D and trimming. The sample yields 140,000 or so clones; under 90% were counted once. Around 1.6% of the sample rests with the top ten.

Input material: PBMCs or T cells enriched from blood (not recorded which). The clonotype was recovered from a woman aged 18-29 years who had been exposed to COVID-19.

The DNA reads TGCAGCGCTCGGACAGGGGGCGACTATGGCTACACCTTC. Protein translation: CSARTGGDYGYTF. The chain joins TRBV29-1 to TRBJ1-2, and TRBD1 aligns with 11 junction nucleotides. Spanning cysteine to phenylalanine, the CDR3 consists of 13 amino acids. Only CDR3 DNA remains: 39 bases, in frame from the first base. After removal of 7 bases from V and 3 bases from J, the junction retains 4 bases not matched to a gene. Per the germline V gene, SQVTM is the CDR1 and ANQGSEA is the CDR2.